Presented here are 19 T cell receptor beta chains from one specimen sequenced in a study of PD-L1 blockade in urothelial cancer. Data came from immunoSEQ multiplex PCR; TCRdb stores just in-frame clones and leaves some out. The sample lists approximately 51,000 clones, around 86% occurring once. Sequenced here: PBMCs, sampled around atezolizumab (anti-PD-L1) treatment. Receptors originate from a man in his sixties with urothelial cancer.

The V and J genes are TRBV29-1 and TRBJ2-7, with a tentative D call TRBD2 (6 bases). V was pared by 8 bases and J by 3 bases, with 14 bases between. This CDR3 has 12 amino acids. CDR1 and CDR2 (germline): SQVTM, ANQGSEA. CDR3 protein: CSTRGMIYEQYF. CDR3 sequence (DNA): TGCAGCACCCGCGGGATGATCTACGAGCAGTACTTC.

The chain's CDR3 is CSVAWTGKETQYF. The CDR3 DNA sequence: TGCAGCGTTGCCTGGACAGGTAAAGAGACCCAGTACTTC. The chain links TRBV29-1 to TRBJ2-5; 7 nucleotides line up with TRBD1. This CDR3 is built from 13 residues. CDR1 and CDR2 (germline): SQVTM, ANQGSEA. The trim removed 4 bases at V and 3 bases at J, leaving 5 bases unmatched. Using reference TRBV29-1 and TRBJ2-5 for the parts outside the CDR3, the full variable domain is SAVISQKPSRDICQRGTSLTIQCQVDSQVTMMFWYRQQPGQSLTLIATANQGSEATYESGFVIDKFPISRPNLTFSTLTVSNMSPEDSSIYLCSVAWTGKETQYFGPGTRLLVL.

The rearrangement joins TRBV27 to TRBJ2-7; weak D call: TRBD1 (5 bases). V lost 2 bases to trimming and J lost 0 bases, with 11 bases between them. The germline V gene encodes CDR1 MNHEY and CDR2 SMNVEV (reference sequence). The CDR3 sequence is 15 residues long. The CDR3 spells CASSLQGFGSYEQYF. CDR3 nucleotide sequence: TGTGCCAGCAGTTTACAGGGTTTCGGCTCCTACGAGCAGTACTTC.

V usage is TRBV5-6 and J usage is TRBJ2-5; 9 bases line up with TRBD1. The J call may be in error: the DNA end matches TRBJ2-7 better. CDR1 is SGHDT and CDR2 is YYEEEE in the germline V gene. The CDR3 covers 16 residues. The CDR3 here is CASSPINRGHSYEQYF. The CDR3 nucleotides read TGTGCCAGCAGCCCCATCAACAGGGGGCACTCCTACGAGCAGTACTTC.

The rearrangement links TRBV7-2 to TRBJ1-2; 7 nucleotides agree with TRBD1. This CDR3 region has 14 residues. With 5 bases clipped from V and 5 bases from J, the junction kept 8 bases outside the gene matches. The V gene's germline CDR1 is SGHTA and CDR2 FQGNSA. CDR3 loop: CASSINRGSYGYTF. CDR3 sequence (DNA): TGTGCCAGCAGCATCAACAGGGGAAGTTATGGCTACACCTTC.

The chain uses TRBV18 and TRBJ2-1, with D perhaps matching TRBD2 (7 bases). Trimming took 4 bases from V and 7 from J, leaving 14 bases between them. The CDR3 spans 14 residues. Germline CDR1 reads KGHSH; CDR2 reads LQKENI. The CDR3 region has the DNA TGTGCCAGCTCACGGAACGGGGGGCCGAATGAGCAGTTCTTC. This sequence encodes CASSRNGGPNEQFF. Complete variable domain (other parts from reference TRBV18 and TRBJ2-1): NAGVMQNPRHLVRRRGQEARLRCSPMKGHSHVYWYRQLPEEGLKFMVYLQKENIIDESGMPKERFSAEFPKEGPSILRIQQVVRGDSAAYFCASSRNGGPNEQFFGPGTRLTVL.

This chain links TRBV18 with TRBJ2-3; 7 positions agree with TRBD1. The CDR3 is made up of 14 amino acids. The junction had 3 bases not matched to a gene; V was cut back by 3 bases and J by 3 bases. CDR1 and CDR2 from the germline V gene are KGHSH and LQKENI. The CDR3 is CASSPTGMTDTQYF. For the CDR3, the DNA is TGTGCCAGCTCACCGACAGGGATGACAGATACGCAGTATTTT.

This sequence joins TRBV6-5 and TRBJ2-3; no clear D. V was clipped by 10 bases and J by 4 bases, with 12 bases between them. Germline lookup yields CDR1 MNHEY and CDR2 SVGAGI. This CDR3 comprises 12 residues. CDR3 in amino acids: CATHLEADTQYF. The CDR3 DNA sequence: TGTGCCACCCACCTAGAGGCAGATACGCAGTATTTT.

The chain carries TRBV7-6 and TRBJ2-2, with TRBD1 identical over 7 bases. J was trimmed by 7 bases and V by 7 bases; bases with no gene match: 6. The CDR3 is 13 amino acids. The germline V gene encodes CDR1 SGHVS and CDR2 FNYEAQ. CDR3 sequence: CASTQGGGGELFF. The CDR3 DNA reads TGTGCCAGCACCCAAGGGGGCGGCGGGGAGCTGTTTTTT.

J is TRBJ2-7 and V is TRBV6-5, with a possible D match to TRBD2 (5 bases). The CDR3 consists of 14 residues. CDR1 and CDR2 from the germline V gene are MNHEY and SVGAGI. V lost 2 bases and J lost 2, with 10 bases in between. CDR3: CASSYEGVTYEQYF. CDR3 sequence (DNA): TGTGCCAGCAGTTACGAGGGCGTTACCTACGAGCAGTACTTC.

The chain carries TRBV11-2 and TRBJ2-1; D possibly corresponds to TRBD2 (5 bases). The germline gives CDR1 SGHAT, CDR2 FQNNGV. V was trimmed by 1 base and J by 2 bases, leaving 12 bases between them. This CDR3 comprises 16 residues. This CDR3 is CASSLGASLTYNEQFF. CDR3 in DNA: TGTGCCAGCAGCTTAGGTGCTAGCTTAACCTACAATGAGCAGTTCTTC.

The CDR3 DNA follows: TGCAGCGTTGACACAGGCCCTTTGACCCAGTACTTC. Translated: CSVDTGPLTQYF. This chain connects TRBV29-1 to TRBJ2-5; TRBD1 is a possible D gene (5 bases). The V end was cut by 3 bases, the J end by 7 bases, with 12 bases between. Germline loops: CDR1 SQVTM, CDR2 ANQGSEA. The CDR3 runs 12 residues.

V usage is TRBV19 and J usage is TRBJ2-2, with D possibly matching TRBD2 (6 bases). CDR1 LNHDA and CDR2 SQIVND come from the germline V gene (reference sequence). The germline V and J ends were trimmed by 8 bases and 6 bases, with 22 bases remaining between them. This CDR3 spans 16 amino acids. CDR3 sequence: CASLRALGRGAGELFF. The DNA of the CDR3 is TGTGCCAGTCTCAGAGCCCTGGGGCGGGGAGCCGGGGAGCTGTTTTTT.

This clone was observed a single time. J is TRBJ2-1 and V is TRBV15, with D tentatively TRBD2 (5 bases). Germline V gene lookup returns CDR1 LNHNV and CDR2 YYDKDF (reference sequence). The CDR3 loop spans 15 amino acids. Trimming left V 3 bases short and J 1 base short, with 10 bases between. CDR3 in amino acids: CATSRDWKSYNEQFF. CDR3 DNA: TGTGCCACCAGCAGGGACTGGAAATCCTACAATGAGCAGTTCTTC.

This chain uses TRBV7-3 with TRBJ1-2; possible D gene TRBD1, 5 bases. The germline V gene has CDR1 SGHTA and CDR2 FQGTGA. Trimming stripped 6 bases from V and 6 bases from J, with 17 bases between. The CDR3 contains 14 residues. The chain's CDR3 is CASRIYRGTHGYTF. DNA for the CDR3: TGTGCCAGCAGGATTTATCGGGGGACCCATGGCTACACCTTC.

J is TRBJ2-1 and V is TRBV28; D ambiguous. CDR1 and CDR2 from the germline V gene are MDHEN and SYDVKM. The length of the CDR3 is 13 residues. V lost 5 bases and J lost 0, with 5 bases in between. The CDR3 region is CASSPSSYNEQFF. The DNA of the CDR3 is TGTGCCAGCAGTCCCTCCTCCTACAATGAGCAGTTCTTC.

The chain uses TRBV30 and TRBJ1-1, with D uncertain. Germline assignment: CDR1 GTSNPN and CDR2 SVGIG (reference sequence). CDR3 length: 11 amino acids. Trimming cost V 2 bases and J 7 bases, with 8 bases left between them. The DNA of the CDR3 is TGTGCCTGGAGTTCCCAGATTGAAGCTTTCTTT. Translated, it gives CAWSSQIEAFF.

Written as DNA, the CDR3 is TGCAGCGTTGGGGGTGATCAGGGAGGGGGGACTAACTATGGCTACACCTTC. Translating it yields CSVGGDQGGGTNYGYTF. This chain joins TRBV29-1 and TRBJ1-2, with D perhaps TRBD1 (6 bases). This CDR3 region has 17 residues. Germline V gives CDR1 SQVTM, CDR2 ANQGSEA. Trimming stripped 4 bases from V and 0 bases from J, with 21 bases between.

The V and J genes are TRBV7-9 and TRBJ2-7; TRBD1 agrees at 10 bases. This CDR3 has 14 amino acids. Germline CDR1 and CDR2: SEHNR and FQNEAQ (reference sequence). The trim removed 5 bases at V and 5 bases at J, leaving 6 bases unmatched. Here the CDR3 reads CASSRDRGLDEQYF. The CDR3 DNA reads as TGTGCCAGCAGCCGCGACAGGGGGCTCGACGAGCAGTACTTC.